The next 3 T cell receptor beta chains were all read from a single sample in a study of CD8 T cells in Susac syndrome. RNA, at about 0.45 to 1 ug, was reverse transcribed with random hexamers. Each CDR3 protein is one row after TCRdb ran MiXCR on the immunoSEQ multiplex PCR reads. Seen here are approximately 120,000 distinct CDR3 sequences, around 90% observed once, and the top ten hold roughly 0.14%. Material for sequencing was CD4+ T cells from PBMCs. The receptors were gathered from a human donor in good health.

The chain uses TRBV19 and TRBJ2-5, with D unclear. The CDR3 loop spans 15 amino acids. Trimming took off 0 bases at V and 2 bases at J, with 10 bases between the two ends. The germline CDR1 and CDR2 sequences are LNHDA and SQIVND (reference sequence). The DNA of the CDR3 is TGTGCCAGTAGTATAGACGTCGGATCGCAAGAGACCCAGTACTTC. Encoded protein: CASSIDVGSQETQYF. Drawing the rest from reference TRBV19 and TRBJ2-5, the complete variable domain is DGGITQSPKYLFRKEGQNVTLSCEQNLNHDAMYWYRQDPGQGLRLIYYSQIVNDFQKGDIAEGYSVSREKKESFPLTVTSAQKNPTAFYLCASSIDVGSQETQYFGPGTRLLVL.

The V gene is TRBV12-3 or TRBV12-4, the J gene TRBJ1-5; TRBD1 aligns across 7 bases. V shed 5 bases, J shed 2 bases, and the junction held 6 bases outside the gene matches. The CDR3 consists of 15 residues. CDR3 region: CASSLDRVGNQPQHF. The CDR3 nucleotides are TGTGCCAGCAGTCTTGACAGGGTGGGCAATCAGCCCCAGCATTTT.

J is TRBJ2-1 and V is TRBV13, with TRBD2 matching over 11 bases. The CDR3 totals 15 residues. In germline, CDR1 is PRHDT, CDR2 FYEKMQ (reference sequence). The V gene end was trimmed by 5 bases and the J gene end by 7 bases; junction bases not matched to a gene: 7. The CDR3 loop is CASSNAGLAANEQFF. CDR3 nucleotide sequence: TGTGCCAGCAGCAACGCGGGACTAGCGGCTAATGAGCAGTTCTTC.